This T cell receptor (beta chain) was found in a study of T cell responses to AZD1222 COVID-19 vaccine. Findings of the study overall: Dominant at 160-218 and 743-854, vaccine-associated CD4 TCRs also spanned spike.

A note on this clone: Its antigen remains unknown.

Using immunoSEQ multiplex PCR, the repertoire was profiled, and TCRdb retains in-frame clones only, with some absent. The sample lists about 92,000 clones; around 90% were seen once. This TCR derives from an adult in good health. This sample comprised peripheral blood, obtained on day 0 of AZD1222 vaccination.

Here the CDR3 reads CASSPRVAGGRTGELFF. CDR3 coding DNA: TGCGCCAGCAGCCCTCGAGTAGCGGGAGGACGAACCGGGGAGCTGTTTTTT. The chain uses TRBV4-3 and TRBJ2-2; 10 bases agree with TRBD2. After removal of 4 bases from V and 5 bases from J, the junction contained 10 bases not matched to a gene. The V gene's germline CDR1 is LGHNA and CDR2 YSLEER. This CDR3 contains 17 residues.